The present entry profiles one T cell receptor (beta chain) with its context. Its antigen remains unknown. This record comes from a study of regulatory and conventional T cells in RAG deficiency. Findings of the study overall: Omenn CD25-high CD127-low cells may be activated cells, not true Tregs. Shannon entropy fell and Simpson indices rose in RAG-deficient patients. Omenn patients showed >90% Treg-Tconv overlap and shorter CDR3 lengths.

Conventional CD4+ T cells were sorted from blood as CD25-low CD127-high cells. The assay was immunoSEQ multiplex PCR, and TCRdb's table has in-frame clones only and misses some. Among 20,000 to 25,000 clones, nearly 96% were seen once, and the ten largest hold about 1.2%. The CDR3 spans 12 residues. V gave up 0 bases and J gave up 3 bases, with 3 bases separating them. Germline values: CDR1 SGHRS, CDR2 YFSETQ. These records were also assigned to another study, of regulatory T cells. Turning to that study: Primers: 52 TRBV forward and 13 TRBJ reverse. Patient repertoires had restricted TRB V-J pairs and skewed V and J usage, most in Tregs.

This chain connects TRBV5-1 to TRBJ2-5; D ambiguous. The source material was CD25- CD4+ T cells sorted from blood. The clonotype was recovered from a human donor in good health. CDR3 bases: TGCGCCAGCAGCTTGGTAGAAGAGACCCAGTACTTC. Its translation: CASSLVEETQYF.